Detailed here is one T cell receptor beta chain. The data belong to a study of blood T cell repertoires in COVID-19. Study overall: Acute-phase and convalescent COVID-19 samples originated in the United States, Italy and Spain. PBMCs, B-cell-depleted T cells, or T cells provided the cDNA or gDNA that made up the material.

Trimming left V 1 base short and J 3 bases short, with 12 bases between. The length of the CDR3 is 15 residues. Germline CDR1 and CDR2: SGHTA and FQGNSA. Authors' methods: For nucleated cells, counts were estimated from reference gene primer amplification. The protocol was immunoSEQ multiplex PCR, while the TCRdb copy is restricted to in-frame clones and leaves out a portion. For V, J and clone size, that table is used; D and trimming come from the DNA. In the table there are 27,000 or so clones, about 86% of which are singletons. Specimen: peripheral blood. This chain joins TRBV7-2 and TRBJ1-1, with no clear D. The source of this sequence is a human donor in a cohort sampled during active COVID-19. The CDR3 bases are TGTGCCAGCAGCTTAGAGGCGGGAAGGGACACTGAAGCTTTCTTT. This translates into CASSLEAGRDTEAFF.